This TCR beta chain was profiled in a study of shared clonotypes between healthy human individuals. CD45RO-negative, CCR7-selected cells formed the naive CD8 fraction, which excluded terminally differentiated effector memory CD45RA+ cells. Genomic DNA (from each subset) was split evenly across several immunoSEQ plates. Generated by immunoSEQ multiplex PCR, the TCRdb table keeps only in-frame clones and is missing some. The data contain 550,000 to 750,000 clones, 92% of them seen just once; the ten biggest clones take up 24%. This clone was picked up one time. Antigen specificity is unknown. Study findings and constraints: With few donors, the genetic and exposure-history diversity represented was limited. Sharing across a handful of donors was seen in around 5% of naive CD4 clonotypes.

The TCR was taken from a man aged 25 to 40 in good health. The sample comprised naive CD8+ T cells sorted from blood.

The CDR3 sequence is CASSHSGTYNEQFF. Here the CDR3 DNA reads TGTGCCAGCAGTCATAGCGGGACCTACAATGAGCAGTTCTTC. The chain couples TRBV27 to TRBJ2-1; 8 positions match TRBD2. This CDR3 has 14 amino acids. With 5 bases clipped from V and 2 bases from J, the junction kept 2 bases outside the gene matches. Germline V gives CDR1 MNHEY, CDR2 SMNVEV (reference sequence).